These T cell receptor beta chains were read from a single sample in a study of blood T cell repertoires in COVID-19. Sequencing used immunoSEQ multiplex PCR; TCRdb keeps in-frame clones, though not all of them. The sample has 130,000 or so clones, roughly 85% seen once. Sequencing was done on a sample of peripheral blood. The receptor source for this set is a man in his forties with acute or convalescent COVID-19. The CDR3 runs from the conserved cysteine through the conserved F or W. The order of the fields is J gene, D gene, clone size, V gene, CDR3 DNA, CDR3 protein. The D gene is left open where the match is weak. Clone size appears in some rows only: once, few, many, or a class for an expanded clone.

j_gene: TRBJ1-4
d_gene: TRBD1
abundance: -
v_gene: TRBV2
CDR3nt: TGTGCCAGCAGGAGGGACAGGGGAGGAGTTGAAAAACTGTTTTTT
CDR3aa: CASRRDRGGVEKLFF

j_gene: TRBJ2-2
d_gene: -
abundance: -
v_gene: TRBV5-4
CDR3nt: TGTGCCAGCAGTGAGGGGGTGAGGTTTGACACCGGGGAGCTGTTTTTT
CDR3aa: CASSEGVRFDTGELFF

j_gene: TRBJ2-2
d_gene: TRBD2
abundance: -
v_gene: TRBV2
CDR3nt: TGTGCCAGCAGTGTACTAGCGGGAGACACCGGGGAGCTGTTTTTT
CDR3aa: CASSVLAGDTGELFF

j_gene: TRBJ1-4
d_gene: TRBD1
abundance: -
v_gene: TRBV6-2/TRBV6-3
CDR3nt: TGTGCCAGCAGTTACTCAGCTGGGACAGGCTTTAATGAAAAACTGTTTTTT
CDR3aa: CASSYSAGTGFNEKLFF

j_gene: TRBJ1-5
d_gene: TRBD1
abundance: -
v_gene: TRBV15
CDR3nt: TGTGCCACCAGCAGAGGGGGTAGGGGGCATCAGCCCCAGCATTTT
CDR3aa: CATSRGGRGHQPQHF

j_gene: TRBJ1-6
d_gene: TRBD1
abundance: few
v_gene: TRBV7-9
CDR3nt: TGTGCCAGCAGCCCACCGACAGGGGTTCAGGGTTCACCCCTCCACTTT
CDR3aa: CASSPPTGVQGSPLHF

j_gene: TRBJ1-1
d_gene: -
abundance: -
v_gene: TRBV2
CDR3nt: TGTGCCAGCGGCAGGGTGAACACTGAAGCTTTCTTT
CDR3aa: CASGRVNTEAFF

j_gene: TRBJ1-2
d_gene: -
abundance: -
v_gene: TRBV29-1
CDR3nt: TGCAGCGTCGAACCAAATCCGGGTTTTGGCTACACCTTC
CDR3aa: CSVEPNPGFGYTF

j_gene: TRBJ2-3
d_gene: TRBD1
abundance: -
v_gene: TRBV7-8
CDR3nt: TGTGCCAGCAGCTTAGTAACAGGGGGAGGCACAGATACGCAGTATTTT
CDR3aa: CASSLVTGGGTDTQYF

j_gene: TRBJ2-7
d_gene: -
abundance: -
v_gene: TRBV18
CDR3nt: TGTGCCAGCTCACCAATGAGTTCTTCGGAGCAGTGCTTC
CDR3aa: CASSPMSSSEQCF

j_gene: TRBJ1-6
d_gene: -
abundance: -
v_gene: TRBV6-1
CDR3nt: TGTGCCAGCAGTGAAGTGGAGGGGAGGAATTCACCCCTCCACTTT
CDR3aa: CASSEVEGRNSPLHF

j_gene: TRBJ2-7
d_gene: TRBD1
abundance: -
v_gene: TRBV5-1
CDR3nt: TGCGCCAGCAGCTCGGGACAGCCGGGCTACGAGCAGTACTTC
CDR3aa: CASSSGQPGYEQYF

j_gene: TRBJ1-2
d_gene: -
abundance: -
v_gene: TRBV4-2
CDR3nt: TGTGCCAGCAGCCAAGATCATGGACAGAGGTTCTATGGCTACACCTTC
CDR3aa: CASSQDHGQRFYGYTF

j_gene: TRBJ2-7
d_gene: -
abundance: -
v_gene: TRBV30
CDR3nt: TGTGCCTGGAGTCAGACGCCGGGGTGGAGCTCCTACGAGCAGTACTTC
CDR3aa: CAWSQTPGWSSYEQYF

j_gene: TRBJ2-1
d_gene: -
abundance: -
v_gene: TRBV19
CDR3nt: TGTGCCAGTAGTATAGGAAAGCTTGGGACAAAGGGCGAGTCCTACAATGAGCAGTTCTTC
CDR3aa: CASSIGKLGTKGESYNEQFF

j_gene: TRBJ1-5
d_gene: -
abundance: once
v_gene: TRBV19
CDR3nt: TGTGCCAGTAGTCGATCTCCGCAGGCGAGACAGCCCCAGCATTTT
CDR3aa: CASSRSPQARQPQHF

j_gene: TRBJ1-4
d_gene: TRBD1
abundance: -
v_gene: TRBV5-1
CDR3nt: TGCGCCAGCAGCTTGACGGCAGGGGGTGAAAAACTGTTTTTT
CDR3aa: CASSLTAGGEKLFF

j_gene: TRBJ1-2
d_gene: -
abundance: -
v_gene: TRBV7-6
CDR3nt: TGTGCCAGCAGCTTAGCGCCAGAAATTCCTTATGGCTACACCTTC
CDR3aa: CASSLAPEIPYGYTF

j_gene: TRBJ1-6
d_gene: -
abundance: few
v_gene: TRBV5-1
CDR3nt: TGCGCCAGCAGCTTGGGGTCGCAGGCAGTACAACCCCTCCACTTT
CDR3aa: CASSLGSQAVQPLHF

j_gene: TRBJ1-4
d_gene: -
abundance: -
v_gene: TRBV15
CDR3nt: TGTGCCACCAAGGACTATGCAACTAATGAAAAACTGTTTTTT
CDR3aa: CATKDYATNEKLFF

j_gene: TRBJ1-1
d_gene: -
abundance: few
v_gene: TRBV19
CDR3nt: TGTGCCAGTAGTATAGTCGCAGGGTTGAACACTGAAGCTTTCTTT
CDR3aa: CASSIVAGLNTEAFF

j_gene: TRBJ2-1
d_gene: TRBD1
abundance: -
v_gene: TRBV6-2/TRBV6-3
CDR3nt: TGTGCCAGCAGCCCACCGGGACAGGGGGCGAATGAGCAGTTCTTC
CDR3aa: CASSPPGQGANEQFF

j_gene: TRBJ1-1
d_gene: -
abundance: -
v_gene: TRBV10-3
CDR3nt: TGTGCCATCAGTGTAGGGGACATCGCTGAAGCTTTCTTT
CDR3aa: CAISVGDIAEAFF

j_gene: TRBJ1-1
d_gene: -
abundance: -
v_gene: TRBV6-1
CDR3nt: TGTGCCAGCAGTGAAGTTGGGCAGCTGAACACTGAAGCTTTCTTT
CDR3aa: CASSEVGQLNTEAFF

j_gene: TRBJ1-3
d_gene: -
abundance: -
v_gene: TRBV30
CDR3nt: TGTGCCTGGTTGGGGCAGCTACGAAACACCATATATTTT
CDR3aa: CAWLGQLRNTIYF

j_gene: TRBJ1-1
d_gene: -
abundance: -
v_gene: TRBV29-1
CDR3nt: TGCAGCGTTGAACGGACAGAGAACACTGAAGCTTTCTTT
CDR3aa: CSVERTENTEAFF

j_gene: TRBJ2-3
d_gene: -
abundance: -
v_gene: TRBV29-1
CDR3nt: TGCAGCGTTGAAAAACAGGGCCACACAGATACGCAGTATTTT
CDR3aa: CSVEKQGHTDTQYF

j_gene: TRBJ2-7
d_gene: TRBD1
abundance: once
v_gene: TRBV4-2
CDR3nt: TGTGCCAGCAGCCAAGTGCGCGACAGGGCCCACGAGCAGTACTTC
CDR3aa: CASSQVRDRAHEQYF

j_gene: TRBJ2-5
d_gene: -
abundance: -
v_gene: TRBV2
CDR3nt: TGTGCCAGCAACCCAGTATTCCAAGAGACCCAGTACTTC
CDR3aa: CASNPVFQETQYF

j_gene: TRBJ1-2
d_gene: -
abundance: -
v_gene: TRBV4-2
CDR3nt: TGTGCCAGCAGCCAAGATGGGAGGCGGGGCTACACCTTC
CDR3aa: CASSQDGRRGYTF

j_gene: TRBJ2-1
d_gene: TRBD2
abundance: -
v_gene: TRBV27
CDR3nt: TGTGCCAGCAGAGCGGGGGGCCACAATGAGCAGTTCTTC
CDR3aa: CASRAGGHNEQFF

j_gene: TRBJ1-2
d_gene: -
abundance: -
v_gene: TRBV4-1
CDR3nt: TGCGCCAGCAGCCGCCGGACAGACCTCTTCTATGGCTACACCTTC
CDR3aa: CASSRRTDLFYGYTF

j_gene: TRBJ2-5
d_gene: -
abundance: -
v_gene: TRBV19
CDR3nt: TGTGCCAGTAGTATATCAGGGATCGAGACCCAGTACTTC
CDR3aa: CASSISGIETQYF

j_gene: TRBJ1-1
d_gene: -
abundance: -
v_gene: TRBV11-3
CDR3nt: TGTGCCAGCAGCTTAGATGGACAGCGGAACACTGAAGCTTTCTTT
CDR3aa: CASSLDGQRNTEAFF

j_gene: TRBJ2-2
d_gene: -
abundance: -
v_gene: TRBV10-3
CDR3nt: TGTGCCATATGGACTCCGAACACCGGGGAGCTGTTTTTT
CDR3aa: CAIWTPNTGELFF

j_gene: TRBJ1-1
d_gene: TRBD1
abundance: few
v_gene: TRBV11-2
CDR3nt: TGTGCCAGCAGCATTACAGGGGTTGAAGCTTTCTTT
CDR3aa: CASSITGVEAFF

j_gene: TRBJ2-2
d_gene: -
abundance: once
v_gene: TRBV12-3/TRBV12-4
CDR3nt: TGTGCCAGCAGATACGGGACCGGGGAGCTGTTTTTT
CDR3aa: CASRYGTGELFF

j_gene: TRBJ1-4
d_gene: -
abundance: -
v_gene: TRBV4-2
CDR3nt: TGTGCCAGCAGCCAATCAGGCTCCTCGGAAAAACTGTTTTTT
CDR3aa: CASSQSGSSEKLFF

j_gene: TRBJ2-5
d_gene: -
abundance: -
v_gene: TRBV24-1
CDR3nt: TGTGCCACCAGTGACCCCGGGGACATTAAAGAGACCCAGTACTTC
CDR3aa: CATSDPGDIKETQYF

j_gene: TRBJ2-3
d_gene: -
abundance: -
v_gene: TRBV24-1
CDR3nt: TGTGCCCCCGGGGACACTATGAGCACAGATACGCAGTATTTT
CDR3aa: CAPGDTMSTDTQYF

j_gene: TRBJ1-3
d_gene: -
abundance: -
v_gene: TRBV7-9
CDR3nt: TGTGCCAGCAGCGCCTCAGGTCAAACAGGCGCCCGAAACACCATATATTTT
CDR3aa: CASSASGQTGARNTIYF

j_gene: TRBJ1-6
d_gene: -
abundance: -
v_gene: TRBV5-6
CDR3nt: TGTGCCAGCAGCTTGGTGGCACGGGGATCCTATAATTCACCCCTCCACTTT
CDR3aa: CASSLVARGSYNSPLHF

j_gene: TRBJ2-7
d_gene: TRBD2
abundance: -
v_gene: TRBV19
CDR3nt: TGTGCCAGTAGTATGCCCGGGACTAGCTCCTACGAGCAGTACTTC
CDR3aa: CASSMPGTSSYEQYF

j_gene: TRBJ1-3
d_gene: -
abundance: -
v_gene: TRBV5-4
CDR3nt: TGTGCCAGCAGCTTAGGCAGGGGTGACACCATATATTTT
CDR3aa: CASSLGRGDTIYF